One sample yielded the 6 T cell receptor beta chains listed below, sequenced in a study of T cell repertoires in cytomegalovirus infection. TCRdb re-called the reads with MiXCR, one entry per CDR3 protein. The sample lists almost 300,000 distinct CDR3 sequences, around 9.6% occurring once. Sequenced input: PBMCs. The receptor set was obtained from a human donor in good health (CMV status not recorded). Some clones in this sample may be carry-over from other donors' samples.

The rearrangement uses TRBV20-1 and TRBJ1-5, with a possible D match to TRBD1 (5 bases). Germline CDR1 DFQATT, CDR2 SNEGSKA (reference sequence). Trimming removed 3 bases from V and 1 base from J, with 13 bases in between. The CDR3 totals 15 residues. DNA for the CDR3: TGCAGTGCTAGTTGGGGGACTGTCAGCAATCAGCCCCAGCATTTT. It yields the protein CSASWGTVSNQPQHF.

The sample holds a few counts of this clonotype. V gene TRBV28 combines with J gene TRBJ1-5; D is possibly TRBD1 (5 bases). Per germline, CDR1 MDHEN and CDR2 SYDVKM. Between the trimmed V and J ends, which lost 2 bases and 0 bases, there was a span of 14 bases. This CDR3 region has 17 residues. The CDR3 here is CASSLRPGRYSNQPQHF. Here the CDR3 DNA reads TGTGCCAGCAGTTTAAGGCCGGGACGGTATAGCAATCAGCCCCAGCATTTT.

Here the CDR3 DNA reads TGCGCCAGCAGCTTGGCAGGACAAATGATCTACGAGCAGTACTTC. This codes for CASSLAGQMIYEQYF. The chain uses TRBV5-1 and TRBJ2-7, with TRBD1 as a possible D gene (5 bases). The germline gives CDR1 SGHRS, CDR2 YFSETQ. Between the trimmed V and J ends, which lost 0 bases and 3 bases, there was a span of 13 bases. This CDR3 region has 15 residues.

This clonotype was counted at least ten times. This chain joins TRBV7-2 and TRBJ1-2; 9 bases match TRBD1. J gave up 4 bases and V 5 bases, and 8 bases lay outside the gene matches. The CDR3 runs to 15 residues. Germline lookup yields CDR1 SGHTA and CDR2 FQGNSA. CDR3 coding DNA: TGTGCCAGCAGCCAAATACAGGGGGCACCCTATGGCTACACCTTC. This translates into CASSQIQGAPYGYTF.

The chain recombines TRBV29-1 with TRBJ2-1, with TRBD2 matching 10 bases. After removal of 4 bases from V and 5 bases from J, the junction contained 2 bases not matched to a gene. Germline loops: CDR1 SQVTM, CDR2 ANQGSEA. CDR3 size: 13 residues. The CDR3 sequence: CSVGLAGDNEQFF. Here the CDR3 DNA reads TGCAGCGTTGGGCTAGCGGGGGACAATGAGCAGTTCTTC.

This clonotype came up many times. The chain has TRBV6-1 and TRBJ2-7; D remains unclear. V lost 4 bases and J lost 7, with 11 bases in between. The CDR3 loop spans 12 amino acids. CDR1 and CDR2 (germline): MNHNS, SASEGT. DNA for the CDR3: TGTGCCAGCAGTGTAAGTCTGCGTGAGCAGTACTTC. Its translation: CASSVSLREQYF.